These 10 T cell receptor beta chains were sequenced from one sample in a study of regulatory T cells in long-lasting Graves disease. Time point defined: persistent/refractory GD, antithyroid drugs over 5 years with positive TRAb. From PBMCs, RNA was extracted and then used to make the TCR library. Sequencing libraries for TCR beta were prepared with iRepertoire HTBI primers and Arm-PCR of CDR3 regions. TCRdb used MiXCR to reprocess the multiplex PCR reads, holding one entry per CDR3 protein. The sample has 400,000 to 500,000 distinct CDR3 sequences, 20% to 25% seen once. Source: peripheral blood mononuclear cells (PBMCs), taken when the disease was refractory, from a patient treated with antithyroid drugs. The source is a female donor with Graves disease.

There are many counts of this clonotype. The chain uses TRBV30 and TRBJ1-1; D gene unclear. Germline V CDR1 and CDR2: GTSNPN, SVGIG (reference sequence). This CDR3 comprises 11 residues. Trimming cost V 2 bases and J 3 bases, with 4 bases left between them. The CDR3 loop reads CAWSQDTEAFF. DNA of the CDR3: TGTGCCTGGAGTCAGGACACTGAAGCTTTCTTT.

There are many counts of this clonotype. V usage is TRBV13 and J usage is TRBJ1-1; D not certain. Germline V gene lookup returns CDR1 PRHDT and CDR2 FYEKMQ (reference sequence). The CDR3 is 15 residues long. Trimming pared 0 bases from V and 4 bases from J, leaving 12 bases between. In DNA, the CDR3 is TGTGCCAGCAGCTTAGGTCCAGCCAGGACCACTGAAGCTTTCTTT. It codes for CASSLGPARTTEAFF.

This clonotype was observed a handful of times. The V call is TRBV5-1, the J call TRBJ1-1; unclear D gene. V lost 5 bases to trimming and J lost 0 bases, with 11 bases between them. CDR3 length: 14 residues. Germline V gene sequence: CDR1 SGHRS, CDR2 YFSETQ. The CDR3 nucleotides read TGCGCCAGCAGTAAAACCAATATGAACACTGAAGCTTTCTTT. As protein: CASSKTNMNTEAFF.

This clonotype was seen only a few times. This chain joins TRBV10-3 and TRBJ2-6, with D possibly being TRBD2 (6 bases). Germline V lookup: CDR1 ENHRY, CDR2 SYGVKD. The CDR3 has 15 amino acids. The germline V and J ends were trimmed by 6 bases and 1 base, with 10 bases remaining between them. The CDR3 DNA is TGTGCCATCAGCCCAGGAGGGTCTGGGGCCAACGTCCTGACTTTC. Its protein product is CAISPGGSGANVLTF.

This clonotype was observed a few times. The rearrangement uses TRBV7-2 and TRBJ1-1; TRBD1 is a possible D gene (6 bases). The CDR3 is made up of 16 amino acids. The germline V gene encodes CDR1 SGHTA and CDR2 FQGNSA. V dropped 5 bases and J dropped 0 bases, with 16 bases sitting between them. CDR3 bases: TGTGCCAGCAGCACCCAACCGGGACACTTGAACACTGAAGCTTTCTTT. It translates to CASSTQPGHLNTEAFF. Variable domain in full (rest from reference TRBV7-2 and TRBJ1-1): GAGVSQSPSNKVTEKGKDVELRCDPISGHTALYWYRQSLGQGLEFLIYFQGNSAPDKSGLPSDRFSAERTGGSVSTLTIQRTQQEDSAVYLCASSTQPGHLNTEAFFGQGTRLTVV.

Points on this clonotype: One junction end disagrees with the germline gene, perhaps due to a read error. This chain uses TRBV20-1 with TRBJ1-1; TRBD1 is a possible D gene (6 bases). The CDR3 is 16 residues long. CDR1 and CDR2 (germline): DFQATT, SNEGSKA (reference sequence). The CDR3 DNA reads TGCAGTGCTAGCCGCCCGGGACACTCTATGAATACTGAAGCTTCCTTT. As protein: CSASRPGHSMNTEASF.

The chain is built from TRBV28 and TRBJ2-2; 7 bases are shared with TRBD1. V lost 6 bases and J lost 8; bases outside the gene matches: 18. Germline CDR1 reads MDHEN; CDR2 reads SYDVKM. The CDR3 contains 17 residues. CDR3 in amino acids: CASSFMKRGLGVGELFF. Here the CDR3 DNA reads TGTGCCAGCAGCTTTATGAAAAGGGGGCTAGGTGTAGGGGAGCTGTTTTTT.

The chain links TRBV29-1 to TRBJ2-5; TRBD2 aligns across 7 bases. With the DNA end fitting TRBJ2-1 better, the J assignment may be wrong. Germline values: CDR1 SQVTM, CDR2 ANQGSEA. The CDR3 is 14 amino acids. The CDR3 DNA follows: TGCAGCGTTGATCTAGGACTAGGCTTCAATGAGCAGTTCTTC. Amino acids: CSVDLGLGFNEQFF.

This clonotype was counted many times. The rearrangement uses TRBV29-1 and TRBJ2-5, with unresolved D. The CDR3 has 13 amino acids. With 4 bases removed from V and 0 bases from J, the gap between germline ends came to 9 bases. Germline CDR1 reads SQVTM; CDR2 reads ANQGSEA. CDR3 DNA sequence: TGCAGCGTTGTCACAGCCTACCAAGAGACCCAGTACTTC. Its protein product is CSVVTAYQETQYF.

This clonotype was seen many times. The rearrangement joins TRBV6-5 to TRBJ1-5; D not certain. From germline, CDR1 is MNHEY and CDR2 SVGAGI. V lost 2 bases and J lost 3, with 8 bases in between. This CDR3 spans 14 amino acids. DNA of the CDR3: TGTGCCAGCAGTTACGACCTACCCAATCAGCCCCAGCATTTT. It specifies CASSYDLPNQPQHF.